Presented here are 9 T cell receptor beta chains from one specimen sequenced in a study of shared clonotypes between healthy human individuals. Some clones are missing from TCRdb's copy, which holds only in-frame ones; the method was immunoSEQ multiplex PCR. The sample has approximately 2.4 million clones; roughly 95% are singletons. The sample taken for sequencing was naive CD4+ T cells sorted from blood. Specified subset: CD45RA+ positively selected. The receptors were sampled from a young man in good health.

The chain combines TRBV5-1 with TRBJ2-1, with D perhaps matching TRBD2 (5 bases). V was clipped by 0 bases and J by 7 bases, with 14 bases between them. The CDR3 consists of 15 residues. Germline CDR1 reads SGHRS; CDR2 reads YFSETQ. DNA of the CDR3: TGCGCCAGCAGCTTGGCCGGCCTACGAGGGAATGAGCAGTTCTTC. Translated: CASSLAGLRGNEQFF.

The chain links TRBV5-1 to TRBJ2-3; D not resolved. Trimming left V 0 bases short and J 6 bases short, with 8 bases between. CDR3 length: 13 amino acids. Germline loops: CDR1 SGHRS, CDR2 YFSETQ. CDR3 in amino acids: CASSLAYGDTQYF. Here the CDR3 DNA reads TGCGCCAGCAGCTTGGCCTATGGGGATACGCAGTATTTT. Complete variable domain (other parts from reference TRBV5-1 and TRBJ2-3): KAGVTQTPRYLIKTRGQQVTLSCSPISGHRSVSWYQQTPGQGLQFLFEYFSETQRNKGNFPGRFSGRQFSNSRSEMNVSTLELGDSALYLCASSLAYGDTQYFGPGTRLTVL.

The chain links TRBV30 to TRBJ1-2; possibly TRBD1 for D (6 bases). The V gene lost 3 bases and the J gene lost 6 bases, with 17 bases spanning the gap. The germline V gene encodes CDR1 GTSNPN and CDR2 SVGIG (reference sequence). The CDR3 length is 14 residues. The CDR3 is CAWSGGGKWDGYTF. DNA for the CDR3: TGTGCCTGGAGCGGAGGGGGAAAGTGGGATGGCTACACCTTC.

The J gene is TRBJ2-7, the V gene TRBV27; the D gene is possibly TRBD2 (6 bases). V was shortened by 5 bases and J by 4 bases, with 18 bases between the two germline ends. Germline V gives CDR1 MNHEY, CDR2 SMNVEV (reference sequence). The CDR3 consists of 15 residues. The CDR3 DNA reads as TGTGCCAGCAGTCAAATAGCGGAGAGGGGATACGAGCAGTACTTC. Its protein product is CASSQIAERGYEQYF.

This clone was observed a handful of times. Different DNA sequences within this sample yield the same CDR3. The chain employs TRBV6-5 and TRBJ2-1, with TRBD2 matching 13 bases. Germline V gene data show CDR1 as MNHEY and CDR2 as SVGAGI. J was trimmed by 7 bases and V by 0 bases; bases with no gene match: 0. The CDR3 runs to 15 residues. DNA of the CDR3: TGTGCCAGCAGTTACTCGGGACTAGCGGGGAATGAGCAGTTCTTC. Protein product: CASSYSGLAGNEQFF.

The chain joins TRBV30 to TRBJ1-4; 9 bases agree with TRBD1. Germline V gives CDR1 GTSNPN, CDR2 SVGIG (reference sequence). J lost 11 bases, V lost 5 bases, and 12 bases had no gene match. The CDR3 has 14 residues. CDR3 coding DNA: TGTGCCTGGGGAGACGGGACAGGGCTTCCGAAACTGTTTTTT. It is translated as CAWGDGTGLPKLFF.

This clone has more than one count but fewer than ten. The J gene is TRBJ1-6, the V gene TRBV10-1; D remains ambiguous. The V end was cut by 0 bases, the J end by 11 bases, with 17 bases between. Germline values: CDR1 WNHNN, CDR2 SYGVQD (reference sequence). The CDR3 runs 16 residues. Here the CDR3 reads CASSESMLGSGTPLHF. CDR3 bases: TGCGCCAGCAGTGAGTCGATGCTAGGGTCGGGGACACCCCTCCACTTT.

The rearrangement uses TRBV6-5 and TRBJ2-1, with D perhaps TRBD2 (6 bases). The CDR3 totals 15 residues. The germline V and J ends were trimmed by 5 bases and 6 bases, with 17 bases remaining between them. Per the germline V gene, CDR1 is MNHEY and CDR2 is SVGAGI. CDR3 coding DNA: TGTGCCAGCAGTGGACTACCCTTGGGGAGCAATGAGCAGTTCTTC. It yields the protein CASSGLPLGSNEQFF.

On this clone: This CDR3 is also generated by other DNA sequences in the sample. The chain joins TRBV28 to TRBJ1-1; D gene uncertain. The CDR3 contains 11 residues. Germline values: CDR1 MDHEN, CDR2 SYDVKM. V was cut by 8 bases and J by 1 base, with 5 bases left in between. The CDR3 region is CASGGNTEAFF. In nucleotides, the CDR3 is TGTGCCAGCGGTGGGAACACTGAAGCTTTCTTT.